The clone carrying this TCR beta chain was observed at least ten times. The CDR3 extends over 13 amino acids. Trimming removed 5 bases from V and 5 bases from J; junction bases left unmatched: 3. Per germline, CDR1 SNHLY and CDR2 FYNNEI. This record belongs to a study of Graves' ophthalmopathy and Graves' hyperthyroidism. Beta-chain TCR CDR3 regions were amplified from RNA transcripts. HTBI primers were used in a first-round RT-PCR, which preceded a second-round multiplex PCR. One entry per CDR3 protein results from TCRdb running MiXCR on the multiplex PCR reads. The repertoire holds more than 150,000 distinct CDR3 sequences, 30% to 45% seen once, with less than 6% in the top ten.

This TCR was recovered from a woman in her 40s with Graves' ophthalmopathy. The sequenced sample consisted of peripheral blood. J is TRBJ2-5 and V is TRBV2; TRBD1 aligns across 9 bases. The CDR3 is CASSRDRAETQYF. In DNA form, the CDR3 reads TGTGCCAGCAGTCGGGACAGGGCTGAGACCCAGTACTTC. Filled out from reference TRBV2 and TRBJ2-5, the complete variable domain reads EPEVTQTPSHQVTQMGQEVILRCVPISNHLYFYWYRQILGQKVEFLVSFYNNEISEKSEIFDDQFSVERPDGSNFTLKIRSTKLEDSAMYFCASSRDRAETQYFGPGTRLLVL.